A selection of T cell receptor beta chains follows, all from one sample in a study of cytomegalovirus exposure and HLA in healthy donors. TCRdb keeps only in-frame clones here, not all; method: immunoSEQ multiplex PCR. The table has about 150,000 clones, roughly 9% seen once. Sequenced sample: PBMCs. Source of these receptors: a woman aged 40 to 49 in good health and CMV-seropositive. CDR3s include the opening cysteine and the closing phenylalanine or tryptophan. D genes are given only for firm matches. The listing skips clone size in some rows; elsewhere it reads once, few, many or a size class.

TGTGCCAGCAGGACAGGGGGCTCTTGGGAGCAGTACTTC	CASRTGGSWEQYF	TRBD1	TRBV6-1	TRBJ2-7	.
TGTGCCAGCAGCTTAGTGGGGGGGCTGAACACTGAAGCTTTCTTT	CASSLVGGLNTEAFF	.	TRBV11-3	TRBJ1-1	.
TGTGCCAGCAGCTTAATGACTAGCGGGGCCCTAAACACCGGGGAGCTGTTTTTT	CASSLMTSGALNTGELFF	TRBD2	TRBV7-3	TRBJ2-2	few
TGTGCCAGCAGCTTGTGGGCAGGGGGCGGAAACACCATATATTTT	CASSLWAGGGNTIYF	TRBD1	TRBV7-2	TRBJ1-3	few
TGCGCCAGCAGCCAGGGACAGGGGGCTTGGACTGAAGCTTTCTTT	CASSQGQGAWTEAFF	TRBD1	TRBV5-1	TRBJ1-1	few
TGTGCCAGCAGAAACAGGGGAGGTAATTCACCCCTCCACTTT	CASRNRGGNSPLHF	TRBD1	TRBV6-5	TRBJ1-6	few
TGTGCCAGCAGCCGTCAGGTTTCCGGGGAGCTGTTTTTT	CASSRQVSGELFF	.	TRBV6-5	TRBJ2-2	.
TGCAGCGGAGGGGAGGGGAACACTGAAGCTTTCTTT	CSGGEGNTEAFF	.	TRBV29-1	TRBJ1-1	.
TGCGCCAGCAGTCAATCGATGGAGGGAGGAAGGGCAAGCTTCGAGCAGTACTTC	CASSQSMEGGRASFEQYF	.	TRBV23-1	TRBJ2-7	.
TGTGCCAGCAGTTATGTGGCCGAAGAATATGGCTACACCTTC	CASSYVAEEYGYTF	.	TRBV6-5	TRBJ1-2	few
TGTGCCAGTAGATGGTGGCGGGGGACCCGTGACGGCGGGGAGCTGTTTTTT	CASRWWRGTRDGGELFF	TRBD2	TRBV19	TRBJ2-2	.
TGCGCCAGCAGCGAGCGACAGGGTAGCAATGAGCAGTTCTTC	CASSERQGSNEQFF	TRBD1	TRBV5-1	TRBJ2-1	.
TGTGCCAGCAGCGTGACAGGGAACTATAATTCACCCCTCCACTTT	CASSVTGNYNSPLHF	TRBD1	TRBV9	TRBJ1-6	.
TGTGCCAGCAGCTTCCAACGGGGGCAAGAGACCCAGTACTTC	CASSFQRGQETQYF	.	TRBV7-2	TRBJ2-5	few
TGTGCTAGTGGTTTCACCGGGACAGGAGTTTATAGCAATCAGCCCCAGCATTTT	CASGFTGTGVYSNQPQHF	TRBD1	TRBV12-5	TRBJ1-5	.
TGTGCCAGCTTGCGGACAGGGGAAGAGACCCAGTACTTC	CASLRTGEETQYF	TRBD1	TRBV5-6	TRBJ2-5	.
TGCGCCAGCAGCCAAGACCCTGGCACCCTGTATCAGCCCCAGCATTTT	CASSQDPGTLYQPQHF	.	TRBV4-1	TRBJ1-5	.
TGTGCCAGCTTATTCCCCCAGACAGTGAACACTGAAGCTTTCTTT	CASLFPQTVNTEAFF	.	TRBV2	TRBJ1-1	few